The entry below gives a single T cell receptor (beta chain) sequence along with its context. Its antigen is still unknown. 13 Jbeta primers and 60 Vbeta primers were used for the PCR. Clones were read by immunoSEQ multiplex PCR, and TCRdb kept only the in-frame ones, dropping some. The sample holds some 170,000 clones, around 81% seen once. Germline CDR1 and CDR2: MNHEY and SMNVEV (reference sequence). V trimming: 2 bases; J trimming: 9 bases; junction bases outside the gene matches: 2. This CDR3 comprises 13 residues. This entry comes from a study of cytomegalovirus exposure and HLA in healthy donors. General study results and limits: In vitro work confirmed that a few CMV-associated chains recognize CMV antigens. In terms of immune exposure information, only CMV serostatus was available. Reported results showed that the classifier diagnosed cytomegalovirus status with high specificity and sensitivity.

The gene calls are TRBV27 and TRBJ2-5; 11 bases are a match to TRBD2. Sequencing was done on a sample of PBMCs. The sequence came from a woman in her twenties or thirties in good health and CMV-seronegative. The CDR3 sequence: CASSLTSGGSQYF. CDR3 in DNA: TGTGCCAGCAGTTTAACTAGCGGGGGCTCCCAGTACTTC.